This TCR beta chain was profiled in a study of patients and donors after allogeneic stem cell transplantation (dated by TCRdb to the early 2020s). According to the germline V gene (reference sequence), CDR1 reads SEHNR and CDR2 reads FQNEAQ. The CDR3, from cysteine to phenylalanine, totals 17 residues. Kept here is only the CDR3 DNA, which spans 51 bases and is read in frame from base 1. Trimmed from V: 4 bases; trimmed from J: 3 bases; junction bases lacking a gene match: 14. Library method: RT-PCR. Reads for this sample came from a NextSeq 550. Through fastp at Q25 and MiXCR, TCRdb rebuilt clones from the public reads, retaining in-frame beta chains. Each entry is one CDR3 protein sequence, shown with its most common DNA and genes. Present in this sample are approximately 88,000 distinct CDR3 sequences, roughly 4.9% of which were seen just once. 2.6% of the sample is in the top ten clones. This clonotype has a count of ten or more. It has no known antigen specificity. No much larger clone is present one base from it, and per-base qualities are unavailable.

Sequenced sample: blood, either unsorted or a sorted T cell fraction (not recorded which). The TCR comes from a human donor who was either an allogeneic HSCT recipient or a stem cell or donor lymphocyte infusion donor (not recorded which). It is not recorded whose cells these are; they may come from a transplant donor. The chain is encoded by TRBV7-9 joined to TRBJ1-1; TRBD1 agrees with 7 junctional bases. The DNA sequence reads TGTGCCAGCAGCTACACAGGGGCAGGAAAGGTAGACACTGAAGCTTTCTTT. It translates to CASSYTGAGKVDTEAFF.